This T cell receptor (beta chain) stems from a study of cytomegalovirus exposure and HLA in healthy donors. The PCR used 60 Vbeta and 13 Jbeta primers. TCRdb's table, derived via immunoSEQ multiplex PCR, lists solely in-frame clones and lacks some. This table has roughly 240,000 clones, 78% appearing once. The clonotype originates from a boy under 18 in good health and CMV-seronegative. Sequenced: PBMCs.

CDR3 sequence reads: CASSFRASNYGYTF. As DNA, the CDR3 is TGTGCCAGCAGCTTCAGGGCCTCTAACTATGGCTACACCTTC. This rearrangement joins TRBV7-9 to TRBJ1-2, with D perhaps TRBD1 (5 bases). The length of the CDR3 is 14 residues. Germline CDR1 SEHNR, CDR2 FQNEAQ (reference sequence). Trimming took 3 bases from V and 0 from J, leaving 8 bases between them.